What follows are 17 T cell receptor beta chains derived from one specimen sequenced in a study of vaccination effects on CD4 cells after COVID-19. Investigators separated out CD4+ T cells once approximately 10 days of culture had passed. All study participants received two doses of BNT162b2 or mRNA-1273 vaccine. Here immunoSEQ multiplex PCR was the method, and the copy in TCRdb shows in-frame clones only, minus some. The table shows 45,000 to 65,000 clones, with approximately 72% occurring only once. Their antigens remain unidentified. The sequences come from CD4+ T cells from PBMCs cultured without peptide, collected after COVID-19 vaccination. These TCRs come from a human donor who received a COVID-19 vaccine.

This rearrangement joins TRBV2 to TRBJ1-5; tentatively, D is TRBD1 (5 bases). V lost 1 base, J lost 6 bases, and 13 bases lay in between. This CDR3 has 15 residues. Germline values: CDR1 SNHLY, CDR2 FYNNEI. The CDR3 DNA sequence: TGTGCCAGCAGTGAAGTGTCAGGGCGGGCTCAGCCCCAGCATTTT. Amino acid sequence: CASSEVSGRAQPQHF.

This clone is a singleton in its sample. The chain links TRBV5-1 to TRBJ1-1; TRBD1 agrees at 8 bases. V gave up 4 bases and J gave up 0 bases; unmatched junction bases: 8. Looked up from germline, CDR1 is SGHRS and CDR2 is YFSETQ. The CDR3 covers 16 residues. CDR3 in amino acids: CASSLGTGDLNTEAFF. The CDR3 nucleotides are TGCGCCAGCAGCCTAGGGACAGGTGACTTGAACACTGAAGCTTTCTTT.

Details on this clone: Mismatch with germline at one junction end may stem from a read error. The gene calls are TRBV7-7 and TRBJ2-7; 8 positions agree with TRBD1. This CDR3 is built from 13 residues. Germline V gene sequence: CDR1 SSHAT, CDR2 FNYEAQ (reference sequence). The CDR3 reads CASSKDRGYEQYF. The CDR3 DNA is TGTGCTAGCAGCAAAGACAGGGGCTACGAGCAGTACTTC. Full variable domain (missing parts from reference TRBV7-7 and TRBJ2-7): GAGVSQSPRYKVTKRGQDVTLRCDPISSHATLYWYQQALGQGPEFLTYFNYEAQPDKSGLPSDRFSAERPEGSISTLTIQRTEQRDSAMYRCASSKDRGYEQYFGPGTRLTVT.

This clone showed up just a few times. This chain connects TRBV30 to TRBJ2-7; D possibly corresponds to TRBD2 (5 bases). Between the trimmed V and J ends, which lost 6 bases and 4 bases, there was a span of 16 bases. Looked up from germline, CDR1 is GTSNPN and CDR2 is SVGIG (reference sequence). The CDR3 contains 13 residues. The CDR3 is CACNWVRGYEQYF. As DNA, the CDR3 is TGTGCCTGCAATTGGGTTCGGGGATACGAGCAGTACTTC.

This clone was detected only a few times. The chain joins TRBV18 to TRBJ1-6, with a tentative D call TRBD1 (6 bases). The CDR3 runs to 17 residues. V lost 1 base and J lost 7, with 17 bases in between. Per germline, CDR1 KGHSH and CDR2 LQKENI. The CDR3 protein is CASSPRSPLTGNSPLHF. The CDR3 DNA sequence: TGTGCCAGCTCACCACGGAGCCCACTCACAGGGAATTCACCCCTCCACTTT.

The V gene is TRBV7-9, the J gene TRBJ2-7; 10 positions agree with TRBD1. Germline loops: CDR1 SEHNR, CDR2 FQNEAQ (reference sequence). This CDR3 is built from 13 residues. With V trimmed by 5 bases and J by 5 bases, 3 bases remained unmatched. The CDR3 nucleotides are TGTGCCAGCAGCCTGGGACAGGGGCACGAGCAGTACTTC. Its protein is CASSLGQGHEQYF.

The V call is TRBV7-9, the J call TRBJ1-1; a weak D match, TRBD1 (5 bases). Trimming took 8 bases from V and 1 from J, leaving 11 bases between them. Germline lookup yields CDR1 SEHNR and CDR2 FQNEAQ (reference sequence). This CDR3 spans 13 amino acids. The CDR3 nucleotides read TGTGCCAGCTGCGACAGTACGAACACTGAAGCTTTCTTT. This translates into CASCDSTNTEAFF.

This rearrangement joins TRBV28 to TRBJ1-5; no definite D call. The V end lost 3 bases, the J end lost 2 bases, and 2 bases lay between the germline ends. CDR1 is MDHEN and CDR2 is SYDVKM in the germline V gene. CDR3 length equals 12 residues. This chain's CDR3 is CASSFGNQPQHF. DNA for the CDR3: TGTGCCAGCAGTTTCGGCAATCAGCCCCAGCATTTT. Full variable domain (rest looked up from reference TRBV28 and TRBJ1-5): DVKVTQSSRYLVKRTGEKVFLECVQDMDHENMFWYRQDPGLGLRLIYFSYDVKMKEKGDIPEGYSVSREKKERFSLILESASTNQTSMYLCASSFGNQPQHFGDGTRLSIL.

V gene TRBV2 combines with J gene TRBJ1-6; possible D gene TRBD1, 5 bases. Germline V lookup: CDR1 SNHLY, CDR2 FYNNEI. V shed 4 bases and J shed 11 bases, with 15 bases lying between them. This CDR3 contains 14 residues. CDR3 protein: CASSGGDGNPPLHF. The CDR3 nucleotides are TGTGCCAGCAGTGGAGGGGACGGGAATCCACCCCTCCACTTT.

This clone was found a few times. V is TRBV10-3 and J is TRBJ2-5; 9 nucleotides match TRBD2. The CDR3 is 15 residues long. The V segment lost 0 bases and the J segment 5 bases; nucleotides outside the gene matches: 4. The germline CDR1 and CDR2 sequences are ENHRY and SYGVKD. The CDR3 loop is CAISESGGREETQYF. DNA for the CDR3: TGTGCCATCAGTGAGTCAGGCGGGAGGGAGGAGACCCAGTACTTC.

This sequence joins TRBV7-8 and TRBJ1-1; D unresolved. The germline gives CDR1 SGHVS, CDR2 FQNEAQ. Trimming took 2 bases from V and 1 from J, leaving 8 bases between them. The CDR3 runs 14 residues. The CDR3, as DNA: TGTGCCAGCAGCTTAAGGGTGGGGAACACTGAAGCTTTCTTT. Translation: CASSLRVGNTEAFF.

This clone was detected only a few times. This chain uses TRBV6-1 with TRBJ2-1; D is uncertain. The germline gives CDR1 MNHNS, CDR2 SASEGT. The CDR3 has 15 amino acids. Trimming pared 2 bases from V and 2 bases from J, leaving 10 bases between. This CDR3 reads CASSEWGTTYNEQFF. DNA of the CDR3: TGTGCCAGCAGTGAATGGGGAACTACCTACAATGAGCAGTTCTTC.

This sequence joins TRBV4-2 and TRBJ2-3; 11 bases agree with TRBD2. CDR1 is LGHNA and CDR2 is YNFKEQ in the germline V gene. The V and J ends lost 0 bases and 2 bases, in that order; junction bases with no gene match: 4. CDR3 length equals 17 residues. CDR3 protein: CASSQDMTSGATDTQYF. As DNA, the CDR3 is TGTGCCAGCAGCCAAGATATGACTAGCGGGGCCACAGATACGCAGTATTTT.

The genes are TRBV15 and TRBJ1-5; D is ambiguous. This CDR3 is 14 amino acids long. Trimming took off 0 bases at V and 6 bases at J, with 9 bases between the two ends. The V gene's germline CDR1 is LNHNV and CDR2 YYDKDF (reference sequence). DNA for the CDR3: TGTGCCACCAGCAGAGATCGGGGAGGTCAGCCCCAGCATTTT. Its translation: CATSRDRGGQPQHF. Together with reference TRBV15 and TRBJ1-5, the CDR3 gives the full variable domain: DAMVIQNPRYQVTQFGKPVTLSCSQTLNHNVMYWYQQKSSQAPKLLFHYYDKDFNNEADTPDNFQSRRPNTSFCFLDIRSPGLGDTAMYLCATSRDRGGQPQHFGDGTRLSIL.

This chain uses TRBV5-1 with TRBJ1-4; perhaps TRBD1 as D (5 bases). Looked up from germline, CDR1 is SGHRS and CDR2 is YFSETQ. CDR3 length equals 15 residues. Trimming left V 4 bases short and J 7 bases short, with 17 bases between. The CDR3 sequence: CASSRRSRGAEKLFF. The CDR3 coding sequence is TGCGCCAGCAGCCGACGGTCTAGGGGTGCTGAAAAACTGTTTTTT.

The genes are TRBV19 and TRBJ2-3; 10 nucleotides agree with TRBD2. CDR3 length equals 16 residues. Germline V gene data show CDR1 as LNHDA and CDR2 as SQIVND (reference sequence). The junction had 8 bases not matched to a gene; V was cut back by 5 bases and J by 3 bases. The CDR3 region is CASSHLAGANTDTQYF. DNA of the CDR3: TGTGCCAGTAGTCACCTAGCGGGGGCCAATACAGATACGCAGTATTTT. The whole variable domain, remainder taken from reference TRBV19 and TRBJ2-3, is DGGITQSPKYLFRKEGQNVTLSCEQNLNHDAMYWYRQDPGQGLRLIYYSQIVNDFQKGDIAEGYSVSREKKESFPLTVTSAQKNPTAFYLCASSHLAGANTDTQYFGPGTRLTVL.

V gene TRBV6-2 or TRBV6-3 combines with J gene TRBJ2-2; 10 bases line up with TRBD2. Germline lookup yields CDR1 MNHEY and CDR2 SVGEGT. This CDR3 region has 17 residues. Germline trimming cut 2 bases from V and 0 bases from J; bases unmatched to any gene: 3. CDR3 amino acids: CASSYQRGGPNTGELFF. The CDR3 bases are TGTGCCAGCAGTTACCAGCGGGGGGGCCCGAACACCGGGGAGCTGTTTTTT.